This passage covers 10 T cell receptor beta chains from one sample sequenced in a study of cytomegalovirus exposure and HLA in healthy donors. 60 Vbeta and 13 Jbeta primers were used in PCR. Only in-frame clones appear in the TCRdb table, and some are missing; sequencing was by immunoSEQ multiplex PCR. This sample has about 140,000 clones, with roughly 74% found just once. The specimen was PBMCs. All receptors derive from a man in his forties or fifties in good health and CMV-seronegative.

Details on this clone: This sample includes further DNA sequences coding for the same CDR3. The J gene is TRBJ1-1, the V gene TRBV2; 7 nucleotides match TRBD1. CDR1 and CDR2 (germline): SNHLY, FYNNEI. The ends lost 6 bases at V and 10 bases at J; junction bases unmatched: 5. The length of the CDR3 is 11 residues. The chain's CDR3 is CASREEGAAFF. The CDR3 nucleotides are TGTGCCAGCAGGGAGGAGGGGGCAGCTTTCTTT.

This clone was picked up a small number of times. The V and J genes are TRBV21-1 and TRBJ1-4. TRBV21-1 represents a pseudogene. CDR3 length: 19 residues. The CDR3 here is CASSKGLWGVGRTNEKLFF. CDR3 nucleotides: TGTGCCAGCAGCAAAGGACTATGGGGGGTAGGAAGAACTAATGAAAAACTGTTTTTT.

The rearrangement uses TRBV27 and TRBJ2-4; 8 nucleotides match TRBD1. CDR3 length: 20 amino acids. Per germline, CDR1 MNHEY and CDR2 SMNVEV (reference sequence). V lost 0 bases, J lost 0 bases, and 13 bases stayed unmatched. CDR3 in amino acids: CASSLSGTGSLEIAKNIQYF. CDR3 coding DNA: TGTGCCAGCAGTTTATCCGGGACAGGAAGTCTAGAGATAGCCAAAAACATTCAGTACTTC.

The CDR3 here is CASSPRQEETQYF. For the CDR3, the DNA is TGTGCCAGCTCACCTCGACAGGAGGAGACCCAGTACTTC. V and J are TRBV18 and TRBJ2-5; a possible D gene is TRBD1 (6 bases). V shed 3 bases and J shed 5 bases, with 10 bases lying between them. CDR3 length: 13 residues. The germline gives CDR1 KGHSH, CDR2 LQKENI.

V is TRBV5-4 and J is TRBJ1-1; tentative D call: TRBD1 (5 bases). V lost 0 bases, J lost 12 bases, and 15 bases lay in between. The CDR3 is 13 residues long. Germline assignment: CDR1 SGHNT and CDR2 YYREEE (reference sequence). The CDR3 nucleotides are TGTGCCAGCAGCTTGGGGGTAGGGGCTGTAACTTTCTTT. This codes for CASSLGVGAVTFF.

The V call is TRBV4-2, the J call TRBJ2-1; 12 bases align to TRBD2. Germline CDR1 LGHNA, CDR2 YNFKEQ. The CDR3 loop spans 18 amino acids. J gave up 4 bases and V 0 bases, and 7 bases lay outside the gene matches. CDR3 DNA sequence: TGTGCCAGCAGCCAAGAATACCTAGCGGGGGGGCTTTACAATGAGCAGTTCTTC. It yields the protein CASSQEYLAGGLYNEQFF.

This clone was observed a handful of times. The chain has TRBV4-3 and TRBJ1-1; perhaps TRBD1 as D (5 bases). The V gene's germline CDR1 is LGHNA and CDR2 YSLEER. The CDR3 extends over 16 amino acids. Trimming took off 2 bases at V and 2 bases at J, with 15 bases between the two ends. The CDR3 nucleotides are TGCGCCAGCAGCCAACAGCTAGGGGCCGGAAACACTGAAGCTTTCTTT. Protein: CASSQQLGAGNTEAFF.

The V call is TRBV5-1, the J call TRBJ1-4; D remains unclear. Germline loops: CDR1 SGHRS, CDR2 YFSETQ. Trimming removed 0 bases at V and 5 bases at J, with 8 bases between. This CDR3 spans 14 amino acids. The CDR3 loop reads CASSLDSQNEKLFF. CDR3 nucleotide sequence: TGCGCCAGCAGCTTGGACAGCCAGAATGAAAAACTGTTTTTT.

The genes are TRBV11-2 and TRBJ2-2; 11 positions agree with TRBD2. This CDR3 is 17 amino acids long. Germline trimming cut 4 bases from V and 0 bases from J; bases unmatched to any gene: 4. Per germline, CDR1 SGHAT and CDR2 FQNNGV. CDR3: CASSSLAGVTNTGELFF. The CDR3 DNA follows: TGTGCCAGCAGCTCACTAGCGGGGGTTACGAACACCGGGGAGCTGTTTTTT.

This clone was found a few times. The chain couples TRBV5-5 to TRBJ2-6; D may be TRBD1 (5 bases). Trimming took 2 bases from V and 0 from J, leaving 12 bases between them. From germline, CDR1 is SGHKS and CDR2 YYEKEE (reference sequence). The CDR3 sequence is 17 residues long. The CDR3 DNA is TGTGCCAGCAGCTTCACCCCCAGGGACTCTGGGGCCAACGTCCTGACTTTC. This sequence encodes CASSFTPRDSGANVLTF.